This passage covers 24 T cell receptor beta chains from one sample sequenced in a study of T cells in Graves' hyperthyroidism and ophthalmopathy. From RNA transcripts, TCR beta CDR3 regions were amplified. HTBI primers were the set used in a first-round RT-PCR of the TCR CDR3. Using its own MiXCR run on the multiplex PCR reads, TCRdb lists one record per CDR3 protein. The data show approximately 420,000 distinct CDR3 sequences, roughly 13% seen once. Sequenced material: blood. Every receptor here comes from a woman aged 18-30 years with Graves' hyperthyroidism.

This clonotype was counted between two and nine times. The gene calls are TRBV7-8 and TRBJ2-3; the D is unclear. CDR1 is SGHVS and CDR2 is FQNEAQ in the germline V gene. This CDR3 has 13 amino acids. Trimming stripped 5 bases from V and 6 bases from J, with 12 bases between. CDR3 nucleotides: TGTGCCAGCAGCGTGCCAGGTGGGGATACGCAGTATTTT. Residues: CASSVPGGDTQYF.

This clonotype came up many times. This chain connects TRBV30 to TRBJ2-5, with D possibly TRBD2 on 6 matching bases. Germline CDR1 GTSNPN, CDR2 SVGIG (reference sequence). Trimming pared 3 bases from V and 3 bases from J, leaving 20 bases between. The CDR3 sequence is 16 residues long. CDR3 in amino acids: CAWREDGRHPKETQYF. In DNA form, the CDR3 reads TGTGCCTGGAGAGAGGACGGGAGACACCCAAAAGAGACCCAGTACTTC.

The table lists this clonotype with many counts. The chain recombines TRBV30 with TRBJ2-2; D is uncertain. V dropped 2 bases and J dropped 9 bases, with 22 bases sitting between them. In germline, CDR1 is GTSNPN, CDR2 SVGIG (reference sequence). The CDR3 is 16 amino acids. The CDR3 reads CAWSSPAGPLRRELFF. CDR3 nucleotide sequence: TGTGCCTGGAGTTCCCCAGCAGGCCCACTTAGAAGGGAGCTGTTTTTT.

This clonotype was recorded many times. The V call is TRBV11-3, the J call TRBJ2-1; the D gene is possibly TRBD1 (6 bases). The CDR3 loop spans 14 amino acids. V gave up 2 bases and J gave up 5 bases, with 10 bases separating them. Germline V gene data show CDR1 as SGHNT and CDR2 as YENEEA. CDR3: CASSLIRGDNEQFF. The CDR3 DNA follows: TGTGCCAGCAGCTTAATCAGGGGAGACAATGAGCAGTTCTTC.

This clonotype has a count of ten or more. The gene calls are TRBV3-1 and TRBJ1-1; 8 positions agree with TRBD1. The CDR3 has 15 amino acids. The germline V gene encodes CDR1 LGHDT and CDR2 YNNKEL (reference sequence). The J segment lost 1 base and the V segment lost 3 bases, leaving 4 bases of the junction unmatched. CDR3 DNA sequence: TGTGCCAGCAGCCACAGGGGGCGGACGAACACTGAAGCTTTCTTT. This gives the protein CASSHRGRTNTEAFF.

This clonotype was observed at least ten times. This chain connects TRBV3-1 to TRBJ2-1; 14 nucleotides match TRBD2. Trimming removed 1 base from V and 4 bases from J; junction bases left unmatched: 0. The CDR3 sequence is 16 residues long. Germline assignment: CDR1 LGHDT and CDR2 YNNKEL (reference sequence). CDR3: CASSQGTSGRYNEQFF. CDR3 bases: TGTGCCAGCAGCCAAGGGACTAGCGGGAGGTACAATGAGCAGTTCTTC.

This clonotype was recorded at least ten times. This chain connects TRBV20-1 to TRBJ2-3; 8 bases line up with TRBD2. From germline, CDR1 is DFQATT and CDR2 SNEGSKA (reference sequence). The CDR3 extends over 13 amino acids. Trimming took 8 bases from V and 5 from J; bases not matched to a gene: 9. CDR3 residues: CSPGTSSKDTQYF. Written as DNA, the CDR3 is TGCAGTCCGGGGACTAGTTCAAAAGATACGCAGTATTTT.

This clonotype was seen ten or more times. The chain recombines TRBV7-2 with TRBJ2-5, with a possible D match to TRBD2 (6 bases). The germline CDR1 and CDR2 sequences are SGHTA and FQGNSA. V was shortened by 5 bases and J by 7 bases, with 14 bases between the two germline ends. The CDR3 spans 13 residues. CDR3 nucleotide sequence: TGTGCCAGCAGCCTCGATAGCGGCGGGACCCAGTACTTC. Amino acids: CASSLDSGGTQYF.

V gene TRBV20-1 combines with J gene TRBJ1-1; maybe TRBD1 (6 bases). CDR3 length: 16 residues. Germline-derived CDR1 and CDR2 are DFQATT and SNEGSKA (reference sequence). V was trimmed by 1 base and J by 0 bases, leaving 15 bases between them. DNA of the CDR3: TGCAGTGCTAGAGGTACAGGGAACTTTATGAACACTGAAGCTTTCTTT. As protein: CSARGTGNFMNTEAFF.

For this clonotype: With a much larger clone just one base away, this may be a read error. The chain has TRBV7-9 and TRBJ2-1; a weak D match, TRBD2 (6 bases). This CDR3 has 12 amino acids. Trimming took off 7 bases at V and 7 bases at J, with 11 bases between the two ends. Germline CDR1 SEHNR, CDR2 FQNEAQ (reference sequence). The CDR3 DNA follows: TGTGCCAGCACATTCGGGGGTAATGAGCAGTTCTTC. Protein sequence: CASTFGGNEQFF.

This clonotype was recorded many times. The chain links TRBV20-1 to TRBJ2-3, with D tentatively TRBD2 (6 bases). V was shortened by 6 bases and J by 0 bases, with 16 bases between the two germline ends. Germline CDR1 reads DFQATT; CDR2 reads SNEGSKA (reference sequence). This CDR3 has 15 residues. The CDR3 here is CSAIDKGTSTDTQYF. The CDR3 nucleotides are TGCAGTGCCATAGATAAGGGGACTAGCACAGATACGCAGTATTTT.

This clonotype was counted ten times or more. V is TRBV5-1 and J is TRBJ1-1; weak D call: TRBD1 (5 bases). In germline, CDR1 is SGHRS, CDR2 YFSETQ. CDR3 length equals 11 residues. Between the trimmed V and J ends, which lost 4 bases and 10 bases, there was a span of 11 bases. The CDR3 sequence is CASSGGRAAFF. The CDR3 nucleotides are TGCGCCAGCAGCGGGGGGAGGGCAGCTTTCTTT.

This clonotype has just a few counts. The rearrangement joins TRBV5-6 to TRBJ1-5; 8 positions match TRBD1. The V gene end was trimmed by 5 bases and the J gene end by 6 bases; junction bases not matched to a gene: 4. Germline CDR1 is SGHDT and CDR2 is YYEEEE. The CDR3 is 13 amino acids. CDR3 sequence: CASSQTGVQPQHF. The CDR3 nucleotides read TGTGCCAGCAGTCAGACAGGGGTTCAGCCCCAGCATTTT.

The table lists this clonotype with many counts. The CDR3 spells CASDRTSADPKETQYF. The DNA for the CDR3 is TGTGCCAGCGACCGGACTAGCGCCGACCCTAAAGAGACCCAGTACTTC. The chain employs TRBV2 and TRBJ2-5; 9 bases are shared with TRBD2. This CDR3 has 16 amino acids. V trimming: 8 bases; J trimming: 3 bases; junction bases outside the gene matches: 13. Germline loops: CDR1 SNHLY, CDR2 FYNNEI.

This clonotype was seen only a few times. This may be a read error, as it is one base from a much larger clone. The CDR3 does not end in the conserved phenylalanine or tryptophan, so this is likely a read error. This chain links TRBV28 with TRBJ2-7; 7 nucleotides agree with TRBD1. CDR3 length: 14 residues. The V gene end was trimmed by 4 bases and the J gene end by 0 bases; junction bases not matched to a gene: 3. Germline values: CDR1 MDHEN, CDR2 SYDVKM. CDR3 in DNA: TGTGCCAGCAGTTCCCGGGACAGCTCCTACGAGCAGTACCTC. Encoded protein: CASSSRDSSYEQYL.

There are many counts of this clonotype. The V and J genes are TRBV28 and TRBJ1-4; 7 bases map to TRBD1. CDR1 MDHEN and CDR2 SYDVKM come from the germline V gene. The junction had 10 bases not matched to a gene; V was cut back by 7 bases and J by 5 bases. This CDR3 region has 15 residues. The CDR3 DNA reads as TGTGCCAGCACCCCTTTTGAGGGGGCCAATGAAAAACTGTTTTTT. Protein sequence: CASTPFEGANEKLFF. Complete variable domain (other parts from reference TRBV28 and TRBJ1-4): DVKVTQSSRYLVKRTGEKVFLECVQDMDHENMFWYRQDPGLGLRLIYFSYDVKMKEKGDIPEGYSVSREKKERFSLILESASTNQTSMYLCASTPFEGANEKLFFGSGTQLSVL.

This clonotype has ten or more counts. CDR3 protein: CASSESSGTSLKGEQFF. The CDR3 DNA sequence: TGCGCCAGCAGTGAGTCTAGTGGGACTAGCCTCAAGGGTGAGCAGTTCTTC. The genes are TRBV10-2 and TRBJ2-1, with 9 positions matching TRBD2. Germline CDR1 reads WSHSY; CDR2 reads SAAADI. Trimming at V came to 0 bases and at J to 9 bases, leaving 12 bases not matched to a gene. The CDR3 is 17 amino acids.

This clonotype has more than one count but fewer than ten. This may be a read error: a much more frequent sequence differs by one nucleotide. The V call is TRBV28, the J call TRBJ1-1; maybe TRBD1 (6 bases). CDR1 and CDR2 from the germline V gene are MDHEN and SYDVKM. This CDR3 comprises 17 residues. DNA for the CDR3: TGTGCCAGCAGTGCTGTATTAGGGAGCAAAGGGGACACTGAAGCTCTCTTT. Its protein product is CASSAVLGSKGDTEALF.

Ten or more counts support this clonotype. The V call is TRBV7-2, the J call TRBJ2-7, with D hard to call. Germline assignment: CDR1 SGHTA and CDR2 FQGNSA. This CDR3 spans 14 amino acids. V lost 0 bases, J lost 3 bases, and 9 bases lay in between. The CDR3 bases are TGTGCCAGCAGCTTAGCCCGGAGCGTCTACGAGCAGTACTTC. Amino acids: CASSLARSVYEQYF.

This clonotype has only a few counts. The CDR3 sequence: CSAMTSGQETQYF. The CDR3 bases are TGCAGTGCTATGACTAGCGGACAAGAGACCCAGTACTTC. The V call is TRBV20-1, the J call TRBJ2-5; 9 bases are a match to TRBD2. The germline V gene has CDR1 DFQATT and CDR2 SNEGSKA (reference sequence). Trimming removed 4 bases from V and 2 bases from J; junction bases left unmatched: 2. CDR3 length: 13 residues.

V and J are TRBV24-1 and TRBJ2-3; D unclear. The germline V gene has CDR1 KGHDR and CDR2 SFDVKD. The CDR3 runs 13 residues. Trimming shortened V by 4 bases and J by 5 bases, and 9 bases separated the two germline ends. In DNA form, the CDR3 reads TGTGCCACCAGTGACCCCTCGCGAGATACGCAGTATTTT. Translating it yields CATSDPSRDTQYF.

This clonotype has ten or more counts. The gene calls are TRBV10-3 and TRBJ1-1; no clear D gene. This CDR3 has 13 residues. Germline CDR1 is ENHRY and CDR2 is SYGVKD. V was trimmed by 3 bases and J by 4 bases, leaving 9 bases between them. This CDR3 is CAISEHGLTEAFF. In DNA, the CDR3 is TGTGCCATCAGTGAACACGGCCTCACTGAAGCTTTCTTT.

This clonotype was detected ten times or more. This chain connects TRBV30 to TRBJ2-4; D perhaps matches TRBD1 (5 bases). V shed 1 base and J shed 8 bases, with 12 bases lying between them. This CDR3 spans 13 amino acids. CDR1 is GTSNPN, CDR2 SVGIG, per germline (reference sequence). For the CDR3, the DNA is TGTGCCTGGAGTGGACAGAGGTCTTACATTCAGTACTTC. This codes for CAWSGQRSYIQYF.

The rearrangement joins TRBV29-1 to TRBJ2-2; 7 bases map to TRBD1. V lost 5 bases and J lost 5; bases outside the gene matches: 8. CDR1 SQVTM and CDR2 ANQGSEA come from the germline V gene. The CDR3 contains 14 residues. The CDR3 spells CSVTDRVRTGELFF. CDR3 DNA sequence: TGCAGCGTTACCGACAGGGTACGGACCGGGGAGCTGTTTTTT.